The clone carrying this TCR beta chain was recorded only once. The antigen is undetermined. The junction differs from germline at one of its ends, possibly a read error. This CDR3 region has 15 residues. Germline V gene data show CDR1 as SQVTM and CDR2 as ANQGSEA. RNA and DNA were co-extracted from about 20-30 mg of unsorted bulk tissue. This entry comes from a study of tumor-infiltrating lymphocytes in primary liver carcinoma. Study overall: Staged T1-T3 N0M0, the tumors had sizes that ranged from roughly 4 to 11 cm across. The number of productive TCRbeta reads per sample ranged from roughly 3.5 to 8 million and was similar across tissue types. Study-level results: When set against blood, tumors had a significantly higher top-250-clone fraction (p = 0.039). No more than about 8-24% of top clones could be seen in all five tumor regions.

Starting from around 510 ng of total RNA, TCR beta cDNA was produced with a primer in the constant region. Library construction for TCR beta comprised three nested multiplex PCR rounds performed with slightly modified ARM-PCR. Running roughly 10 cycles apiece, the first two PCR rounds relied on TRBV1-TRBV30 forward primers together with a C-beta reverse primer. In TCRdb, the multiplex PCR reads were re-called with MiXCR into one record per CDR3 protein. The sample lists 20,000 to 25,000 distinct CDR3 sequences, roughly three quarters occurring once. V is TRBV29-1 and J is TRBJ2-5, with D hard to call. The receptor was isolated from a woman aged 30 to 39 with primary liver carcinoma and hepatitis B virus infection. Sequencing used liver tumor tissue from sampling region 5. This sample's subset: tumor region T5, tumor centre. The CDR3: CNVETGRVVGETQYF. The CDR3 DNA reads as TGCAACGTTGAAACCGGAAGGGTAGTGGGGGAGACCCAGTACTTC.